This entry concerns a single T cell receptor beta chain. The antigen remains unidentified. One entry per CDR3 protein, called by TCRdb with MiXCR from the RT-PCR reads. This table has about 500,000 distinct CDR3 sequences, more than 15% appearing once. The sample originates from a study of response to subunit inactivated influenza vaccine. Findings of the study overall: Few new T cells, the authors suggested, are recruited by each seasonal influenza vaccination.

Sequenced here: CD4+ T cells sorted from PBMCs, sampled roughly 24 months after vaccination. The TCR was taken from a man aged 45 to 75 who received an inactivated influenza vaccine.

The CDR3 DNA sequence: TGTGCCAGCAGCCTCGTCCGGCAAGATACGCAGTATTTT. Protein sequence: CASSLVRQDTQYF. The chain carries TRBV5-4 and TRBJ2-3; D gene uncertain. There are 13 residues in the CDR3. Trimming stripped 4 bases from V and 5 bases from J, with 11 bases between. CDR1 SGHNT and CDR2 YYREEE come from the germline V gene (reference sequence).